One and the same sample provided the 8 T cell receptor beta chains below, sequenced in a study of blood T cell repertoires in COVID-19. Profiled with immunoSEQ multiplex PCR; TCRdb holds only in-frame clones, not every one. The top ten hold roughly 7.6% of the sample, which has about 200,000 clones, 84% seen once. Material: peripheral blood. The receptors stem from a woman of 80 years or more with COVID-19, enrolled during active disease.

This chain joins TRBV6-4 and TRBJ1-2; D perhaps matches TRBD1 (6 bases). With 6 bases removed from V and 4 bases from J, the gap between germline ends came to 15 bases. The CDR3 has 14 amino acids. Germline CDR1 and CDR2: MRHNA and SNTAGT. CDR3 DNA sequence: TGTGCCAGCAGCCCCGATGGACAGAGCTATGGCTACACCTTC. Translating gives CASSPDGQSYGYTF.

This sequence joins TRBV6-5 and TRBJ2-7; 9 bases agree with TRBD1. V dropped 5 bases and J dropped 4; count of bases not matched to a gene: 9. CDR1 and CDR2 from the germline V gene are MNHEY and SVGAGI. This CDR3 contains 15 residues. The CDR3 region is CASSPPQGARYEQYF. CDR3 bases: TGTGCCAGCAGTCCGCCACAGGGGGCGAGGTACGAGCAGTACTTC.

The rearrangement uses TRBV19 and TRBJ1-1; the D gene is possibly TRBD1 (5 bases). The V end was cut by 7 bases, the J end by 1 base, with 16 bases between. Germline V gene lookup returns CDR1 LNHDA and CDR2 SQIVND (reference sequence). The CDR3 spans 15 residues. The CDR3 DNA sequence: TGTGCCAGTACCACGGCCGGGGGGAGGAACACTGAAGCTTTCTTT. Protein: CASTTAGGRNTEAFF.

The chain is built from TRBV5-1 and TRBJ2-2; a weak D match, TRBD2 (6 bases). Trimming shortened V by 4 bases and J by 2 bases, and 12 bases separated the two germline ends. The CDR3 has 15 residues. CDR1 and CDR2 from the germline V gene are SGHRS and YFSETQ. In nucleotides, the CDR3 is TGCGCCAGCAGCCCGAGCGGACTAAACACCGGGGAGCTGTTTTTT. Its translation: CASSPSGLNTGELFF.

As to this clone: This likely stems from a read error, as it lies one base from a far larger clone. The chain's CDR3 is CASSPAYEQYF. CDR3 in DNA: TGTGCCAGCAGCCCAGCCTACGAGCAGTACTTC. The chain joins TRBV12-3 or TRBV12-4 to TRBJ2-7; D gene uncertain. Trimming removed 6 bases from V and 2 bases from J, with 5 bases in between. The CDR3 runs to 11 residues.

The V gene is TRBV2, the J gene TRBJ2-7, with 9 bases aligning to TRBD2. Losses at the gene ends were 6 bases for V and 2 bases for J; bases not matched to a gene: 14. Germline V gene sequence: CDR1 SNHLY, CDR2 FYNNEI. This CDR3 is built from 17 residues. CDR3 DNA sequence: TGTGCCAGCAGCCCAGGGTGGGGAGCGGGAGGTACCTACGAGCAGTACTTC. Translated, it gives CASSPGWGAGGTYEQYF.

The chain joins TRBV5-1 to TRBJ1-1; no reliable D call. CDR1 and CDR2 from the germline V gene are SGHRS and YFSETQ. Deletions cut 0 bases from V and 6 bases from J, with 15 bases between. This CDR3 comprises 15 residues. The CDR3 loop reads CASSLDSRESAEAFF. CDR3 nucleotides: TGCGCCAGCAGCTTGGACTCTCGGGAGAGCGCTGAAGCTTTCTTT.

The V call is TRBV3-1 (or the pseudogene TRBV3-2), the J call TRBJ1-1; 8 nucleotides line up with TRBD1. Trimming cost V 4 bases and J 4 bases; bases outside gene matches: 8. The CDR3 spans 15 residues. The germline CDR1 and CDR2 sequences are LGHDT and YNNKEL (reference sequence). The CDR3 protein is CASSRHRDRTTEAFF. The CDR3 DNA is TGTGCCAGCAGCCGACACCGGGACAGGACCACTGAAGCTTTCTTT.